The present entry profiles one TCR beta chain with its context. Its antigen is still unknown. Produced via immunoSEQ multiplex PCR; TCRdb's table is partial and in-frame only. Here the sample spans about 150,000 clones, roughly 92% being singletons. Baseline was the first blood sampling point, followed by cycle 4 day 1 and cycle 7 day 1. The record originates from a study of OX40 agonist ivuxolimab in advanced cancers. Study outcomes and limitations: At 0.1 to 3.0 mg/kg, CD4+ and CD8+ blood T cells expanded clonally by week 6.

This CDR3 is built from 14 residues. Germline CDR1 and CDR2: KGHSH and LQKENI. V lost 4 bases and J 4 bases, leaving 13 bases between the germline ends. The clonotype originates from an adult with an advanced solid tumor such as melanoma, head and neck, liver or kidney cancer. This rearrangement joins TRBV18 to TRBJ1-1; D is perhaps TRBD1 (5 bases). Material: CD4+ or CD8+ T cells sorted from blood, obtained in a trial of the OX40 agonist ivuxolimab. CDR3 sequence: CASSLSGQTTEAFF. The CDR3 DNA is TGTGCCAGCTCACTCTCGGGGCAGACCACTGAAGCTTTCTTT. The variable domain in full, with the rest retrieved from reference TRBV18 and TRBJ1-1, is NAGVMQNPRHLVRRRGQEARLRCSPMKGHSHVYWYRQLPEEGLKFMVYLQKENIIDESGMPKERFSAEFPKEGPSILRIQQVVRGDSAAYFCASSLSGQTTEAFFGQGTRLTVV.